This T cell receptor (beta chain) comes out of a study of T-cell reconstitution after alpha-beta-depleted transplantation in children. For TCRbeta, the library was prepared with unique molecular identifiers. MiXCR, applied by TCRdb to the PCR reads, yields one record per CDR3 protein. This sample has over 300,000 distinct CDR3 sequences, with around a tenth found just once. This clonotype has just a few counts. Looked up from germline, CDR1 is SGHVS and CDR2 is FNYEAQ. The CDR3 is made up of 15 amino acids. The V and J ends lost 2 bases and 0 bases respectively, with 8 bases between them. The material sequenced was PBMCs from the stem cell graft donor, taken from the stem cell graft. This TCR derives from a human donor who donated a stem cell graft to a child with acute lymphoblastic leukemia. The gene calls are TRBV7-6 and TRBJ2-1; D remains ambiguous. CDR3 loop: CASSLRTDSYNEQFF. The CDR3 nucleotides read TGTGCCAGCAGCTTACGGACGGACTCCTACAATGAGCAGTTCTTC. The full variable domain, its missing parts supplied by reference TRBV7-6 and TRBJ2-1, is GAGVSQSPRYKVTKRGQDVALRCDPISGHVSLYWYRQALGQGPEFLTYFNYEAQQDKSGLPNDRFSAERPEGSISTLTIQRTEQRDSAMYRCASSLRTDSYNEQFFGPGTRLTVL.